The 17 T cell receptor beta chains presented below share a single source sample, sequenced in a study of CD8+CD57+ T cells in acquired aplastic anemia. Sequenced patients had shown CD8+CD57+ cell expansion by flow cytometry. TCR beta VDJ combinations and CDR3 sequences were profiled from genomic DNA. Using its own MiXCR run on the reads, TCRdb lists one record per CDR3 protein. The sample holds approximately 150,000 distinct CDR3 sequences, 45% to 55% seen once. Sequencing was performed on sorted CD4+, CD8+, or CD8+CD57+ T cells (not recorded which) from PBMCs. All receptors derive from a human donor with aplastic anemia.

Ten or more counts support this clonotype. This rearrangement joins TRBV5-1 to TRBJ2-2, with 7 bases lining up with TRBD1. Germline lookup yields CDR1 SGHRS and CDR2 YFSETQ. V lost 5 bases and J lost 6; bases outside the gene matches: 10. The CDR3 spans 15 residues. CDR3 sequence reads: CASRAAQGRAGELFF. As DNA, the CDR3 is TGCGCCAGCAGGGCCGCACAGGGGCGGGCCGGGGAGCTGTTTTTT.

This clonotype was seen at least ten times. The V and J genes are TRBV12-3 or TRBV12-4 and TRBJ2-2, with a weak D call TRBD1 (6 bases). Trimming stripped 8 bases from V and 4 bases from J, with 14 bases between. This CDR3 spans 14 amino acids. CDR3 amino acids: CASCTGTSTGELFF. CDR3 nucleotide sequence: TGTGCCAGCTGCACAGGGACGAGCACCGGGGAGCTGTTTTTT.

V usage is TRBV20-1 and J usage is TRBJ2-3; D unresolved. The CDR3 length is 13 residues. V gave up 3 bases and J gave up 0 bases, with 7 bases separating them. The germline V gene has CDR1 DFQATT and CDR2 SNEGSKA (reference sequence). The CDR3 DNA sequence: TGCAGTGCTAGCCCTGGGAGCACAGATACGCAGTATTTT. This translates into CSASPGSTDTQYF.

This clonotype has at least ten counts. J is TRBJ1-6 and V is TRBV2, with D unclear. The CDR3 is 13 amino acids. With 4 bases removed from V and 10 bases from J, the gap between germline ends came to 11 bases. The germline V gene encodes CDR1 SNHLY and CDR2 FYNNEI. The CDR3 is CASSVEWRSPLHF. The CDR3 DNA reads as TGTGCCAGCAGTGTTGAGTGGCGCTCACCCCTCCACTTT. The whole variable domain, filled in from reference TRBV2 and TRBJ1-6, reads EPEVTQTPSHQVTQMGQEVILRCVPISNHLYFYWYRQILGQKVEFLVSFYNNEISEKSEIFDDQFSVERPDGSNFTLKIRSTKLEDSAMYFCASSVEWRSPLHFGNGTRLTVT.

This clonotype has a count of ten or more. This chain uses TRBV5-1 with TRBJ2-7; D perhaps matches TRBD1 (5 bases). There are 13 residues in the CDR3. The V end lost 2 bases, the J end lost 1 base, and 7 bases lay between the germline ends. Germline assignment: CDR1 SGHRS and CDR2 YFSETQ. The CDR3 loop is CASSLTGSYEQYF. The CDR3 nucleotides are TGCGCCAGCAGCTTAACAGGTTCCTACGAGCAGTACTTC. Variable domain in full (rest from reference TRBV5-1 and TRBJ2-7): KAGVTQTPRYLIKTRGQQVTLSCSPISGHRSVSWYQQTPGQGLQFLFEYFSETQRNKGNFPGRFSGRQFSNSRSEMNVSTLELGDSALYLCASSLTGSYEQYFGPGTRLTVT.

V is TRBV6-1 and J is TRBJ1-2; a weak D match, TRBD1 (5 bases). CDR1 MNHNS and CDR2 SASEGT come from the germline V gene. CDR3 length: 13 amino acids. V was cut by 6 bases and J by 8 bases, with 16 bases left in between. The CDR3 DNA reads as TGTGCCAGCAGGCAGAGCAGGGAAGCGGGCTACACCTTC. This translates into CASRQSREAGYTF.

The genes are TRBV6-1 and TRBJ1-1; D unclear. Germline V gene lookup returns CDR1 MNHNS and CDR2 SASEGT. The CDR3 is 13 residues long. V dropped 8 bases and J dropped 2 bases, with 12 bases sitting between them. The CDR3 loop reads CASPLISNTEAFF. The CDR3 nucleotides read TGTGCCAGCCCACTGATTTCTAACACTGAAGCTTTCTTT.

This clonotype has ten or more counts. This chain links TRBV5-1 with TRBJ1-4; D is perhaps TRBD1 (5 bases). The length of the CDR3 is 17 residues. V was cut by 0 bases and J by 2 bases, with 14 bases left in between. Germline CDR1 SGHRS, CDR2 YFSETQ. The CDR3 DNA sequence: TGCGCCAGCAGCTTGGTGAGGGGTGAGGGGACTAATGAAAAACTGTTTTTT. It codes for CASSLVRGEGTNEKLFF.

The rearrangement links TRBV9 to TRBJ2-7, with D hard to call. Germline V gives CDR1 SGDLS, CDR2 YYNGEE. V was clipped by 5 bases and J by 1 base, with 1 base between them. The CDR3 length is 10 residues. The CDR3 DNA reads TGTGCCAGCAGATCCTACGAGCAGTACTTC. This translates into CASRSYEQYF.

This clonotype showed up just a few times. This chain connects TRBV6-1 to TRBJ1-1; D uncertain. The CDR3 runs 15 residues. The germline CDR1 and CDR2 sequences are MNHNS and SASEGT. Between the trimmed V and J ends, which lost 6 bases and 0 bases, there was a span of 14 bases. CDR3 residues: CASRNPMPMNTEAFF. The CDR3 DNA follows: TGTGCCAGCAGGAACCCCATGCCCATGAACACTGAAGCTTTCTTT.

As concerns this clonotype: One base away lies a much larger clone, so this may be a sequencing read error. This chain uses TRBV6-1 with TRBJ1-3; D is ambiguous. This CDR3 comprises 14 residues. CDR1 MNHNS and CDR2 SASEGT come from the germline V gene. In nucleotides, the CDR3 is TGTGCCAGCGGAAACACTCACTCTGGAAGCACCATATATTTT. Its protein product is CASGNTHSGSTIYF.

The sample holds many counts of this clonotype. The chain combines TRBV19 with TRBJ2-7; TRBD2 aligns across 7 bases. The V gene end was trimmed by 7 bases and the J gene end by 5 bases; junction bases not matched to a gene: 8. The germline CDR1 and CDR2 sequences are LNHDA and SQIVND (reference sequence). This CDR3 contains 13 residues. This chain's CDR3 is CASTPGGKNEQYF. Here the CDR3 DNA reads TGTGCCAGTACTCCGGGGGGTAAAAACGAGCAGTACTTC. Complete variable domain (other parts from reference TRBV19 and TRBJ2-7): DGGITQSPKYLFRKEGQNVTLSCEQNLNHDAMYWYRQDPGQGLRLIYYSQIVNDFQKGDIAEGYSVSREKKESFPLTVTSAQKNPTAFYLCASTPGGKNEQYFGPGTRLTVT.

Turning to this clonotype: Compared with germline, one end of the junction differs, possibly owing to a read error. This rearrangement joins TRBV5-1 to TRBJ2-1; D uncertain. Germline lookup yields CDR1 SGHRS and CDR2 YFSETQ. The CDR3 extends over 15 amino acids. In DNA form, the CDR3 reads TGCGCCAGCAGCTCCATCTCAAACTCCTACAATGAGCGGTTCTTC. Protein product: CASSSISNSYNERFF.

CDR3 amino acids: CASSEKGDTSSYEQYF. The DNA of the CDR3 is TGTGCCAGCAGTGAAAAAGGTGACACGAGCTCCTACGAGCAGTACTTC. The V gene is TRBV25-1, the J gene TRBJ2-7; D ambiguous. Germline CDR1 is MGHDK and CDR2 is SYGVNS. The CDR3 consists of 16 residues. V lost 2 bases and J 0 bases, leaving 14 bases between the germline ends.

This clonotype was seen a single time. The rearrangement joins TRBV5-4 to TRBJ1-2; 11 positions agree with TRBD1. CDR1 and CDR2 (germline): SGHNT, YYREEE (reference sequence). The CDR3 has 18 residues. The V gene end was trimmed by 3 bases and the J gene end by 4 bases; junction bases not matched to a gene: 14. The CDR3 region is CASSSRDRGTLFGYGYTF. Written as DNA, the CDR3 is TGTGCCAGCAGCTCCCGGGACAGGGGGACCCTATTTGGCTATGGCTACACCTTC.

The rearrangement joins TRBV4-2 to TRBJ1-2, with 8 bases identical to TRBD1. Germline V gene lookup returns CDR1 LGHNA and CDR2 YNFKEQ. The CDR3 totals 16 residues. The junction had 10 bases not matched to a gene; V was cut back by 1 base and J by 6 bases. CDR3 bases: TGTGCCAGCAGCCAAGGGGCCTTCGGACAGGGAAATGGCTACACCTTC. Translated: CASSQGAFGQGNGYTF.

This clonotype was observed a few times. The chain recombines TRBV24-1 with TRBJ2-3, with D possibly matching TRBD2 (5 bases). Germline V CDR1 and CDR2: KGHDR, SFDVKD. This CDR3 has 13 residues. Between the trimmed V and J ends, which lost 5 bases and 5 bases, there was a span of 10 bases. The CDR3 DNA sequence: TGTGCCACCAGTGGTTCGGGGAGAGATACGCAGTATTTT. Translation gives CATSGSGRDTQYF.